The rows below give T cell receptor beta chains drawn from one sample of a study of T cell responses to AZD1222 COVID-19 vaccine. Data came from immunoSEQ multiplex PCR; TCRdb stores just in-frame clones and leaves some out. The sample has 75,000 to 100,000 clones, approximately 90% seen once. The source was peripheral blood, collected on day 0 of AZD1222 vaccination. These receptors were obtained from an adult in good health. The CDR3 runs from the conserved cysteine through the conserved F or W. Each record gives: V gene, clone size, D gene, J gene, CDR3 protein, CDR3 DNA. A D gene is named only where the DNA matches it firmly. Where a row states a size, it is once, few, many or the class of an expanded clone; other rows omit it.

V: TRBV11-2
size: NA
D: NA
J: TRBJ1-1
CDR3: CASSLERGSEAFF
DNA: TGTGCCAGCAGCTTAGAGAGAGGATCTGAAGCTTTCTTT

V: TRBV28
size: NA
D: TRBD1
J: TRBJ2-7
CDR3: CASRGTGSSYEQYF
DNA: TGTGCCAGCAGGGGGACAGGGAGCTCCTACGAGCAGTACTTC

V: TRBV7-9
size: few
D: NA
J: TRBJ2-5
CDR3: CASSPNRETQYF
DNA: TGTGCCAGCAGCCCCAACCGGGAGACCCAGTACTTC

V: TRBV18
size: NA
D: TRBD2
J: TRBJ2-2
CDR3: CASSRDGLAGASNTGELFF
DNA: TGTGCCAGCTCACGAGACGGTCTAGCGGGGGCCTCGAACACCGGGGAGCTGTTTTTT

V: TRBV6-6
size: NA
D: NA
J: TRBJ2-7
CDR3: CASRLSYEQYF
DNA: TGTGCCAGCAGGTTGAGCTACGAGCAGTACTTC

V: TRBV6-5
size: NA
D: NA
J: TRBJ2-1
CDR3: CASSYAGKNEQFF
DNA: TGTGCCAGCAGTTACGCTGGGAAGAATGAGCAGTTCTTC

V: TRBV30
size: NA
D: TRBD1
J: TRBJ1-6
CDR3: CAWSVLGQGALPLHF
DNA: TGTGCCTGGAGTGTACTCGGACAGGGCGCCCTGCCCCTCCACTTT

V: TRBV6-2/TRBV6-3
size: NA
D: NA
J: TRBJ1-6
CDR3: CASSRGPSPLHF
DNA: TGTGCCAGCAGTAGAGGGCCATCACCCCTCCACTTT

V: TRBV7-9
size: NA
D: TRBD1
J: TRBJ1-2
CDR3: CASSLARGGRIKANYGYTF
DNA: TGTGCCAGCAGCTTAGCGCGAGGGGGCAGGATCAAAGCTAACTATGGCTACACCTTC

V: TRBV6-2/TRBV6-3
size: once
D: NA
J: TRBJ1-5
CDR3: CASSAGTQMGPQHF
DNA: TGTGCCAGCAGCGCCGGGACGCAGATGGGGCCCCAGCATTTT

V: TRBV3-1/TRBV3-2
size: NA
D: TRBD2
J: TRBJ2-3
CDR3: CASSQGLAEDTQYF
DNA: TGTGCCAGCAGCCAAGGTCTAGCGGAAGATACGCAGTATTTT

V: TRBV19
size: NA
D: NA
J: TRBJ1-5
CDR3: CASSSRGGTVSNQPQHF
DNA: TGTGCCAGTAGTTCCCGGGGCGGGACGGTCAGCAATCAGCCCCAGCATTTT

V: TRBV6-5
size: NA
D: TRBD1
J: TRBJ1-2
CDR3: CASSQTGSGYGYTF
DNA: TGTGCCAGCAGTCAGACAGGGTCCGGCTATGGCTACACCTTC

V: TRBV19
size: NA
D: TRBD1
J: TRBJ1-1
CDR3: CASSYRGSTEAFF
DNA: TGTGCCAGTAGTTACAGGGGGAGCACTGAAGCTTTCTTT

V: TRBV4-1
size: NA
D: NA
J: TRBJ2-2
CDR3: CASSQLGGVADGELFF
DNA: TGCGCCAGCAGCCAATTAGGGGGGGTCGCAGACGGGGAGCTGTTTTTT

V: TRBV4-2
size: NA
D: NA
J: TRBJ2-7
CDR3: CASSQDGGRYEQYF
DNA: TGTGCCAGCAGCCAAGATGGGGGCCGGTACGAGCAGTACTTC

V: TRBV5-1
size: NA
D: TRBD1
J: TRBJ2-5
CDR3: CASSPRTGQVTQYF
DNA: TGCGCCAGCAGCCCCCGGACAGGGCAAGTAACCCAGTACTTC

V: TRBV4-2
size: NA
D: NA
J: TRBJ1-1
CDR3: CASSQDAGGDTEAFF
DNA: TGTGCCAGCAGCCAAGATGCCGGGGGGGACACTGAAGCTTTCTTT

V: TRBV3-1/TRBV3-2
size: NA
D: NA
J: TRBJ2-1
CDR3: CASSQAFGAEQFF
DNA: TGTGCCAGCAGCCAAGCCTTTGGGGCCGAGCAGTTCTTC

V: TRBV7-2
size: NA
D: NA
J: TRBJ2-3
CDR3: CASSLRGQDTQYF
DNA: TGTGCCAGCAGCTTAAGGGGCCAAGATACGCAGTATTTT

V: TRBV19
size: NA
D: NA
J: TRBJ1-6
CDR3: CASSPGDSPLHF
DNA: TGTGCCAGTAGTCCTGGGGATTCACCCCTCCACTTT

V: TRBV30
size: once
D: NA
J: TRBJ1-3
CDR3: CAWSRGSSGNTIYF
DNA: TGTGCCTGGAGTAGGGGGAGCTCTGGAAACACCATATATTTT

V: TRBV28
size: once
D: NA
J: TRBJ1-2
CDR3: CASSTLGDQRANYGYTF
DNA: TGTGCCAGCAGTACCCTGGGTGACCAGCGGGCTAACTATGGCTACACCTTC

V: TRBV3-1/TRBV3-2
size: NA
D: TRBD1
J: TRBJ1-1
CDR3: CASSQGEQGGFAAFF
DNA: TGTGCCAGCAGCCAAGGAGAACAGGGGGGTTTTGCAGCTTTCTTT

V: TRBV5-4
size: NA
D: NA
J: TRBJ1-2
CDR3: CASSLGVYGYTF
DNA: TGTGCCAGCAGCTTGGGAGTATATGGCTACACCTTC

V: TRBV27
size: NA
D: TRBD2
J: TRBJ2-3
CDR3: CASTKFGLAGNPTDTQYF
DNA: TGTGCCAGCACCAAGTTCGGGCTAGCGGGGAACCCCACAGATACGCAGTATTTT

V: TRBV15
size: NA
D: NA
J: TRBJ1-2
CDR3: CATSRSYGGQGYTF
DNA: TGTGCCACCAGCAGATCCTACGGGGGGCAGGGCTACACCTTC

V: TRBV6-2/TRBV6-3
size: NA
D: NA
J: TRBJ2-7
CDR3: CASSSDDRAGTYEQYF
DNA: TGTGCCAGCAGTTCGGACGACCGTGCGGGGACCTACGAGCAGTACTTC

V: TRBV18
size: NA
D: NA
J: TRBJ1-2
CDR3: CASSPIQGIYGYTF
DNA: TGTGCCAGCTCACCAATTCAGGGGATCTATGGCTACACCTTC

V: TRBV24-1
size: few
D: NA
J: TRBJ2-2
CDR3: CATSVDSANTGELFF
DNA: TGTGCCACCAGTGTAGACAGCGCGAACACCGGGGAGCTGTTTTTT

V: TRBV30
size: NA
D: NA
J: TRBJ2-7
CDR3: CAWSAGAANEQYF
DNA: TGTGCCTGGAGTGCGGGGGCTGCCAACGAGCAGTACTTC

V: TRBV7-9
size: NA
D: TRBD1
J: TRBJ1-5
CDR3: CASSLGNQGGQPQHF
DNA: TGTGCCAGCAGCTTAGGTAATCAGGGGGGTCAGCCCCAGCATTTT

V: TRBV4-1
size: once
D: TRBD2
J: TRBJ2-5
CDR3: CASSRSPRLAGGPGETQYF
DNA: TGCGCCAGCAGCCGTTCGCCGCGACTAGCGGGGGGGCCTGGAGAGACCCAGTACTTC

V: TRBV4-1
size: once
D: NA
J: TRBJ1-1
CDR3: CASSQGPPGAYTEAFF
DNA: TGCGCCAGCAGCCAAGGGCCGCCGGGGGCATACACTGAAGCTTTCTTT

V: TRBV28
size: NA
D: NA
J: TRBJ1-5
CDR3: CASSSTNQPQHF
DNA: TGTGCCAGCAGTTCTACCAATCAGCCCCAGCATTTT

V: TRBV30
size: NA
D: NA
J: TRBJ1-1
CDR3: CAWSVTPKAFF
DNA: TGTGCCTGGAGCGTAACCCCCAAAGCTTTCTTT

V: TRBV19
size: NA
D: NA
J: TRBJ1-1
CDR3: CASSSRGTEAFF
DNA: TGTGCCAGTAGTAGCAGGGGCACTGAAGCTTTCTTT

V: TRBV30
size: NA
D: NA
J: TRBJ2-2
CDR3: CAWIRGEGGELFF
DNA: TGTGCCTGGATTCGGGGTGAGGGCGGGGAGCTGTTTTTT

V: TRBV10-1
size: NA
D: NA
J: TRBJ1-6
CDR3: CATQRDRDSPLHF
DNA: TGCGCCACCCAGCGAGACCGGGATTCACCCCTCCACTTT

V: TRBV5-6
size: NA
D: TRBD1
J: TRBJ1-5
CDR3: CASSLLGTGNQPQHF
DNA: TGTGCCAGCAGCTTGTTGGGGACAGGGAATCAGCCCCAGCATTTT

V: TRBV5-1
size: NA
D: NA
J: TRBJ1-4
CDR3: CASSAHGQGGEWNEKLFF
DNA: TGCGCCAGCAGCGCGCACGGCCAGGGAGGTGAATGGAATGAAAAACTGTTTTTT

V: TRBV5-6
size: NA
D: NA
J: TRBJ1-3
CDR3: CASSLGGPRKGNTIYF
DNA: TGTGCCAGCAGCTTAGGGGGACCCCGAAAGGGCAACACCATATATTTT

V: TRBV7-2
size: NA
D: NA
J: TRBJ2-1
CDR3: CASSPGATTYNEQFF
DNA: TGTGCCAGCAGCCCCGGGGCGACGACCTACAATGAGCAGTTCTTC

V: TRBV28
size: NA
D: NA
J: TRBJ1-4
CDR3: CASNLSGGKLFF
DNA: TGTGCCAGCAACTTATCGGGGGGGAAACTGTTTTTT

V: TRBV6-5
size: few
D: NA
J: TRBJ1-5
CDR3: CASMTGLNQPQHF
DNA: TGTGCCAGCATGACGGGGCTCAATCAGCCCCAGCATTTT

V: TRBV2
size: few
D: TRBD1
J: TRBJ1-4
CDR3: CASRVDRGRGNEKLFF
DNA: TGTGCCAGCAGGGTGGACAGGGGGCGAGGTAATGAAAAACTGTTTTTT

V: TRBV5-5
size: NA
D: NA
J: TRBJ1-1
CDR3: CASSLGGETEAFF
DNA: TGTGCCAGCAGCTTGGGAGGGGAAACTGAAGCTTTCTTT

V: TRBV18
size: NA
D: TRBD1
J: TRBJ1-1
CDR3: CASSRTGGINTEAFF
DNA: TGTGCCAGCTCGCGGACAGGGGGAATCAACACTGAAGCTTTCTTT

V: TRBV6-5
size: NA
D: NA
J: TRBJ2-7
CDR3: CASSYSSLGLNYEQYF
DNA: TGTGCCAGCAGTTACTCGAGTCTCGGGTTAAACTACGAGCAGTACTTC

V: TRBV29-1
size: NA
D: NA
J: TRBJ1-2
CDR3: CSVATQGSSYGYTF
DNA: TGCAGCGTTGCGACCCAGGGGAGTAGCTATGGCTACACCTTC

V: TRBV18
size: NA
D: TRBD1
J: TRBJ1-3
CDR3: CASSPIQGAGNTIYF
DNA: TGTGCCAGCTCACCAATTCAGGGGGCCGGTAACACCATATATTTT